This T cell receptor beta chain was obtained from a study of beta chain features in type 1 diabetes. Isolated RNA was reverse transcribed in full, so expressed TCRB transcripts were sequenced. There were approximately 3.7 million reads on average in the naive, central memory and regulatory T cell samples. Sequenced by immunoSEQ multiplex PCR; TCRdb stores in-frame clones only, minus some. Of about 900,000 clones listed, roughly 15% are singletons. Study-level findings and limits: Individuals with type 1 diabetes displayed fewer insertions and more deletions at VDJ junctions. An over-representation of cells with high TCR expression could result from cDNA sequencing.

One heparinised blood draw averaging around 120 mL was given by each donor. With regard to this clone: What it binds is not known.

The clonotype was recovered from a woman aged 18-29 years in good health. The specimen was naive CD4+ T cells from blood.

The CDR3 sequence is CASSQQGPGSTDTQYF. As DNA, the CDR3 is TGCGCCAGCAGCCAACAGGGACCGGGGAGCACAGATACGCAGTATTTT. The rearrangement links TRBV4-3 to TRBJ2-3; D assignment may be TRBD1 or TRBD2 (5 bases each). The CDR3 extends over 16 amino acids. In germline, CDR1 is LGHNA, CDR2 YSLEER. V was pared by 2 bases and J by 0 bases, with 12 bases between.